These T cell receptor beta chains were read from a single sample in a study of blood T cells in healthy people across ages. Each CDR3 protein is one row after TCRdb ran MiXCR on the 5' RACE reads. The data show almost 550,000 distinct CDR3 sequences, with nearly 25% seen just once and roughly 9.4% held by the top ten. The same sample was also studied in work on T cells of mothers and their children.

Sequenced: blood. The receptors shown here come from a boy aged 10-17 years in good health. CDR3s include the opening cysteine and the closing phenylalanine or tryptophan. Fields, in order: J gene, clone size, V gene, D gene, CDR3 DNA, CDR3 protein. D genes are given only for firm matches. Expanded clones get a size class; other rows say once, few or many, or leave the size out.

>TRBJ1-2|many|TRBV7-9|TRBD1
TGTGCCAGCGAGACGACGACAGGGGCGATCGACTATGGCTACACCTTC
CASETTTGAIDYGYTF
>TRBJ1-5|.|TRBV7-9|.
TGTGCCAGCAGCTTCCCCGGGGCCCCCTGGCAGCATTTT
CASSFPGAPWQHF
>TRBJ2-5|.|TRBV2|TRBD2
TGTGCCAGCAGTGAATCGAGCGGGGGGAACCTGATGCGGCAAGAGACCCAGTACTTC
CASSESSGGNLMRQETQYF
>TRBJ2-5|.|TRBV5-5|TRBD2
TGTGCCAGCAGCTCGGGGGGGCAGGGCGATATGGAGACCCAGTACTTC
CASSSGGQGDMETQYF
>TRBJ1-1|.|TRBV7-9|.
TGTGCCAGCAGGGAAAGGGCGGAGACTGAAGCTTTCTTT
CASRERAETEAFF
>TRBJ2-3|.|TRBV7-9|TRBD2
TGTGCCAGCAGCTTAAGCGCGGGAGAGAGCACAGATACGCAGTATTTT
CASSLSAGESTDTQYF
>TRBJ2-2|few|TRBV29-1|.
TGCAGCGGCAGACAGTTTAGCGGGGAGCTGTTTTTT
CSGRQFSGELFF
>TRBJ2-5|few|TRBV3-1|.
TGTGCCAGCAGCCACCAAAAGGGGACGGGAGTAGGAGGGACCCAGTACTTC
CASSHQKGTGVGGTQYF
>TRBJ2-7|.|TRBV28|TRBD2
TGTGCCAGCAGTCCCCAGTCCCCGGCGGGAGGGGCCTACGAGCAGTACTTC
CASSPQSPAGGAYEQYF
>TRBJ1-6|few|TRBV7-2|.
TGTGCCAGCAGCTTAGGCCCATGGGGACACAGGGTGGACTCACCCCTCCACTTT
CASSLGPWGHRVDSPLHF
>TRBJ2-7|.|TRBV20-1|.
TGCAGTGCTACTCTAGGGTTAGCGGCTTACTACGAGCAGTACTTC
CSATLGLAAYYEQYF
>TRBJ1-2|many|TRBV5-6|.
TGTGCCAGCAGCCCCAGGGGTGGATATGGCTACACCTTC
CASSPRGGYGYTF
>TRBJ1-2|.|TRBV6-6|.
TGTGCCAGCAGTTACGGGCAGGACTTCTATGGCTACACCTTC
CASSYGQDFYGYTF
>TRBJ1-1|few|TRBV5-1|.
TGCGCCAGCAGCTTGGTTCGGTCCCAGATGAACACTGAAGCTTTCTTT
CASSLVRSQMNTEAFF
>TRBJ2-7|few|TRBV27|TRBD2
TGTGCCAGCAGTCCAGCGGGAGGCTACGAGCAGTACTTC
CASSPAGGYEQYF
>TRBJ2-7|.|TRBV7-9|.
TGTGCCAGCAGCTCACGAGTAGGGTTGGCCTACGAGCAGTACTTC
CASSSRVGLAYEQYF
>TRBJ2-5|.|TRBV7-2|TRBD2
TGTGCCAGCAGCTTAACGCGGGGGGGAGAGACCCAGTACTTC
CASSLTRGGETQYF
>TRBJ2-3|.|TRBV24-1|TRBD2
TGTGCCACCAGTGAAGGACTAGCGGATTCTAGCACAGATACGCAGTATTTT
CATSEGLADSSTDTQYF
>TRBJ2-1|.|TRBV29-1|TRBD1
TGCAGCTTTCAACAGGGGGCAATAGGGGGCAATGAGCAGTTCTTC
CSFQQGAIGGNEQFF
>TRBJ1-2|few|TRBV6-6|.
TGTGCCAGCAGTCCGACACCGAACTATGGCTACACCTTC
CASSPTPNYGYTF
>TRBJ2-7|.|TRBV14|.
TGTGCCAGCAGCCACACCAACAGGGACCCTCCGCGCTTC
CASSHTNRDPPRF
>TRBJ1-1|few|TRBV18|.
TGTGCCGTCTCGTCGGGGGGCAGGGGTTTCACTGAAGCTTTCTTT
CAVSSGGRGFTEAFF
>TRBJ2-7|.|TRBV7-2|.
TGTGCCAGCAGCACTGATACCTACGAGCAGTACTTC
CASSTDTYEQYF
>TRBJ2-1|few|TRBV6-4|.
TGTGCCAGCAGTGACTCGATGGGGGCCTACAATGAGCAGTTCTTC
CASSDSMGAYNEQFF
>TRBJ2-5|few|TRBV6-5|.
TGTGCCAGCAGCACCCGGGGGACCCAGGAGACCCAGTACTTC
CASSTRGTQETQYF
>TRBJ1-1|few|TRBV7-2|.
TGTGCCAGCAGCTTAGTATCTGAGGGGGGAGCTGAAGCTTTCTTT
CASSLVSEGGAEAFF
>TRBJ2-4|few|TRBV20-1|.
TGCAGTGCTAGAGAAGGGGGGGCCAAAAACATTCAGTACTTC
CSAREGGAKNIQYF
>TRBJ2-1|.|TRBV20-1|TRBD2
TGCAGTGCTATCCCCGGGACTAGCGGCAATGAGCAGTTCTTC
CSAIPGTSGNEQFF
>TRBJ2-7|.|TRBV28|.
TGTGCCAGCAACCTTAAGGAGAGCTCCTACGAGCAGTACTTC
CASNLKESSYEQYF
>TRBJ2-1|.|TRBV19|TRBD2
TGTGCCAGTAGTATAGCCCAGCGGGAGATAGATGAGCAGTTCTTC
CASSIAQREIDEQFF
>TRBJ2-3|.|TRBV7-2|TRBD1
TGTGCCAGCAGCGAACTAGGACAGGCAGATACGCAGTATTTT
CASSELGQADTQYF
>TRBJ1-5|.|TRBV7-6|.
TGTGCCAGCAGCTTAGGGCAGGACAATCAGCCCCAGCATTTT
CASSLGQDNQPQHF
>TRBJ1-3|.|TRBV30|.
TGTGCCTGGAGTGTCGGGGGAAACCCCATATATTTT
CAWSVGGNPIYF
>TRBJ2-2|few|TRBV6-2/TRBV6-3|TRBD1
TGTGCCAGCAGTCTAAGAGGACAGGGTAACACCGGGGAGCTGTTTTTT
CASSLRGQGNTGELFF
>TRBJ2-7|few|TRBV28|.
TGTGCCAGCAGTTTTCGTGGGGCCACAGGGCCCGAGCAGTACTTC
CASSFRGATGPEQYF
>TRBJ2-3|.|TRBV6-5|.
TGTGCCAGCAGTTATAGATCTTCTAGCACAGATACGCAGTATTTT
CASSYRSSSTDTQYF
>TRBJ2-1|many|TRBV4-3|TRBD2
TGCGCCAGCAGCCCGGCCGGGACTAGCGGATACAATGAGCAGTTCTTC
CASSPAGTSGYNEQFF
>TRBJ2-3|.|TRBV7-3|TRBD2
TGTGCCAGCAGCTTCCTAGCGGGGGGGCAGACAGATACGCAGTATTTT
CASSFLAGGQTDTQYF
>TRBJ2-7|.|TRBV25-1|.
TGTGCCAGCAGCGCCCTAGGGGCCGAGCAGTACTTC
CASSALGAEQYF
>TRBJ2-7|.|TRBV7-2|.
TGTGCCAGCAGCGCGGGACCGGCGGTGTACGAGCAGTACTTC
CASSAGPAVYEQYF
>TRBJ2-7|few|TRBV7-9|.
TGTGCCAGCCAATATTCCCCCTCGAGATACGAGCAGTACTTC
CASQYSPSRYEQYF
>TRBJ2-7|.|TRBV2|.
TGTGCCAGCAGTGAAGCCTTATGGGGAACATCAGGCGTCGAGCAGTACTTC
CASSEALWGTSGVEQYF
>TRBJ2-7|.|TRBV12-3/TRBV12-4|.
TGTGCCAGCAGTATTTATAGTGGAGCCTACGAGCAGTACTTC
CASSIYSGAYEQYF
>TRBJ2-7|few|TRBV18|.
TGTGCCAGCTCACCTCCCCAGGATTACGAGCAGTACTTC
CASSPPQDYEQYF
>TRBJ1-4|many|TRBV4-3|.
TGCGCCAGCAGCCAAGATCCAGGTACAGGAGGCGAAAAACTGTTTTTT
CASSQDPGTGGEKLFF
>TRBJ2-4|few|TRBV11-2|.
TGTGCTAGCAGCTTTTGGCGGGACCCAAACATTCAGTACTTC
CASSFWRDPNIQYF
>TRBJ1-1|few|TRBV9|.
TGTGCCAGCAGCCCCGTGTATGGTGTCGATGAAGCTTTCTTT
CASSPVYGVDEAFF
>TRBJ2-5|few|TRBV5-4|.
TGTGCCAGCAGCTCACTAGGTTCCGACCAAGAGACCCAGTACTTC
CASSSLGSDQETQYF
>TRBJ2-7|few|TRBV9|TRBD1
TGTGCCAGCAGCGCGGGACAGGGGAACTACGAGCAGTACTTC
CASSAGQGNYEQYF
>TRBJ1-1|.|TRBV19|.
TGTGCCAGTAATATTCCCTCTCGTTGGACTGAAGCTTTCTTT
CASNIPSRWTEAFF
>TRBJ1-2|few|TRBV7-9|.
TGTGCCAGCAGCGGGAGCCGGGGTTATGGCTACACCTTC
CASSGSRGYGYTF
>TRBJ2-1|many|TRBV6-4|.
TGTGCCAGCAGTGACTCGACTGAGGGAAATGAGCAGTTCTTC
CASSDSTEGNEQFF
>TRBJ1-6|.|TRBV18|.
TGTGCCAGCTCACCGGGGGAATTCCTCCACTTT
CASSPGEFLHF
>TRBJ2-1|few|TRBV20-1|TRBD2
TGCAGTGCGCGCGGGACTAGCGGGAGGAAGAACAATGAGCAGTTCTTC
CSARGTSGRKNNEQFF
>TRBJ2-1|.|TRBV29-1|TRBD2
TGCAGCGTTGAAGACTTCGGGACTAGTAGCTCCTACAATGAGCAGTTCTTC
CSVEDFGTSSSYNEQFF
>TRBJ1-2|.|TRBV5-1|.
TGCGCCAGCAGCTTGACGCGTGGGCGGGATACCTATGGCTACACCTTC
CASSLTRGRDTYGYTF
>TRBJ1-2|.|TRBV7-9|.
TGTGCCAGCAGCTACAAGAAAGAGGGGGGAAGCTATGGCTACACCTTC
CASSYKKEGGSYGYTF